The rows below give T cell receptor beta chains drawn from one sample of a study of T cell responses to AZD1222 COVID-19 vaccine. Generated by immunoSEQ multiplex PCR, the TCRdb table keeps only in-frame clones and is missing some. The sample contains more than 95,000 clones, about 89% of which appear only once. The material was peripheral blood, obtained on day 0 of AZD1222 vaccination. These receptors all stem from an adult in good health. CDR3s include the opening cysteine and the closing phenylalanine or tryptophan.

cdr3_aa j_call v_call
CASSLLWAGSTEAFF TRBJ1-1 TRBV7-9
CASSRPGLAGAKNIQYF TRBJ2-4 TRBV11-3
CASSTSGRKGEQYF TRBJ2-7 TRBV2
CASTPDRASSIQYF TRBJ2-4 TRBV19
CASRTSGGGPNSPLHF TRBJ1-6 TRBV2
CASRLRTGNTEAFF TRBJ1-1 TRBV6-5
CASSLGLGLRRAQYF TRBJ2-5 TRBV13
CASSDKDGPTGELFF TRBJ2-2 TRBV5-1
CSALGQLNTEAFF TRBJ1-1 TRBV29-1
CASSGQGRDEQYF TRBJ2-7 TRBV2
CASSLGDLAGGYTF TRBJ1-2 TRBV28
CASSYEGESSPQHF TRBJ1-5 TRBV6-2/TRBV6-3
CASSLGGSYEQYF TRBJ2-7 TRBV19
CSASVGRGSIYEQFF TRBJ2-1 TRBV20-1
CASSYADGNQPQHF TRBJ1-5 TRBV6-5
CATSSGRADLETQYF TRBJ2-5 TRBV24-1
CASSPSGIFNEQFF TRBJ2-1 TRBV7-3
CASSLPGQGVNIQYF TRBJ2-4 TRBV5-6
CASSIDLYRGPSGANVLTF TRBJ2-6 TRBV19
CASSQGGSSYNSPLHF TRBJ1-6 TRBV4-3
CASSKGAVTYNEQFF TRBJ2-1 TRBV21-1
CAWTYRTGYEQYF TRBJ2-7 TRBV30